This T cell receptor beta chain was captured in a study of blood T cell repertoires in COVID-19. Overall study: Whether acute or convalescent, the COVID-19 samples came from the United States, Italy and Spain. PBMCs, B-cell-depleted T cells, or T cells were the source of the cDNA or gDNA that made up the material.

The V gene's germline CDR1 is SGHTA and CDR2 FQGTGA. CDR3 length: 13 amino acids. V was clipped by 6 bases and J by 2 bases, with 11 bases between them. Clones were read by immunoSEQ multiplex PCR, and TCRdb kept only the in-frame ones, dropping some. The sample consists of 350,000 to 450,000 clones, around 87% of them appearing once. This TCR was sampled from an older woman with COVID-19, enrolled during active disease. The sequencing input was peripheral blood. The rearrangement uses TRBV7-3 and TRBJ2-7; a weak D match, TRBD1 (5 bases). The CDR3, as DNA: TGTGCCAGCAGTATCGACAGAACCTACGAGCAGTACTTC. It specifies CASSIDRTYEQYF. Drawing the rest from reference TRBV7-3 and TRBJ2-7, the complete variable domain is GAGVSQTPSNKVTEKGKYVELRCDPISGHTALYWYRQSLGQGPEFLIYFQGTGAADDSGLPNDRFFAVRPEGSVSTLKIQRTERGDSAVYLCASSIDRTYEQYFGPGTRLTVT.